The rows below give T cell receptor beta chains drawn from one sample of a study of T cells in Graves' hyperthyroidism and ophthalmopathy. TCRdb fed the multiplex PCR reads into MiXCR, producing one record per CDR3 protein. This table holds 480,000 or so distinct CDR3 sequences, approximately 49% found once. The source material was peripheral blood or thyroid tissue (not recorded which). The receptors come from an adult woman with Graves' disease, either hyperthyroidism or ophthalmopathy (not recorded which). Each CDR3 is given with its conserved first and last residue. A D gene is named only where the DNA matches it firmly. For some rows the clone size is stated as once, few or many, or as a class when expanded; others skip it.

j_gene: TRBJ2-7; abundance: many; v_gene: TRBV11-2; d_gene: NA; CDR3aa: CASSLDLGTSTYEQYF
j_gene: TRBJ2-7; abundance: many; v_gene: TRBV6-2/TRBV6-3; d_gene: NA; CDR3aa: CASSRQQDSSYEQYF
j_gene: TRBJ1-5; abundance: many; v_gene: TRBV6-1; d_gene: NA; CDR3aa: CASSEAAWGVQPQHF
j_gene: TRBJ2-7; abundance: few; v_gene: TRBV5-1; d_gene: NA; CDR3aa: CASSSMSSGGAGEQYF
j_gene: TRBJ2-6; abundance: NA; v_gene: TRBV7-8; d_gene: NA; CDR3aa: CASSLSSAGLNVLTF
j_gene: TRBJ2-2; abundance: few; v_gene: TRBV5-1; d_gene: TRBD1; CDR3aa: CASRPPGTGLTGELFF
j_gene: TRBJ2-7; abundance: NA; v_gene: TRBV29-1; d_gene: NA; CDR3aa: CSVSVLGAQYF
j_gene: TRBJ2-7; abundance: once; v_gene: TRBV20-1; d_gene: NA; CDR3aa: CSARIGGYEQYF
j_gene: TRBJ1-2; abundance: many; v_gene: TRBV29-1; d_gene: NA; CDR3aa: CSVQWTVRYGYTF
j_gene: TRBJ1-2; abundance: NA; v_gene: TRBV20-1; d_gene: NA; CDR3aa: CSASPRGDGYTF
j_gene: TRBJ1-6; abundance: NA; v_gene: TRBV7-2; d_gene: NA; CDR3aa: CASSPLGGDRYSPLHF
j_gene: TRBJ1-4; abundance: once; v_gene: TRBV7-9; d_gene: TRBD1; CDR3aa: CASSSIETGRFPGF
j_gene: TRBJ1-2; abundance: NA; v_gene: TRBV4-3; d_gene: NA; CDR3aa: CASSQDMGLYGYTF
j_gene: NA; abundance: once; v_gene: TRBV29-1; d_gene: TRBD2; CDR3aa: CSSQAGSTSNEQFF
j_gene: TRBJ1-5; abundance: many; v_gene: TRBV2; d_gene: TRBD1; CDR3aa: CASKTGINQPQHF
j_gene: TRBJ2-5; abundance: NA; v_gene: TRBV5-1; d_gene: NA; CDR3aa: CASSLAGSHQYF
j_gene: TRBJ2-6; abundance: many; v_gene: TRBV12-3/TRBV12-4; d_gene: NA; CDR3aa: CASSLSGVGANVLTF
j_gene: TRBJ2-5; abundance: many; v_gene: TRBV10-3; d_gene: TRBD2; CDR3aa: CAISERLAGGQETQYF
j_gene: TRBJ2-2; abundance: once; v_gene: TRBV7-2; d_gene: TRBD2; CDR3aa: CASSKGLHNTGELFF
j_gene: TRBJ1-2; abundance: NA; v_gene: TRBV7-2; d_gene: TRBD1; CDR3aa: CAGSSPGQGKQLYGYTF
j_gene: TRBJ2-5; abundance: NA; v_gene: TRBV7-9; d_gene: NA; CDR3aa: CASSLGPRYQETQYF
j_gene: TRBJ2-6; abundance: many; v_gene: TRBV2; d_gene: TRBD1; CDR3aa: CASRRTGYQAGANVLTF
j_gene: TRBJ1-2; abundance: few; v_gene: TRBV10-2; d_gene: NA; CDR3aa: CASSYRNGDGYTF
j_gene: TRBJ2-5; abundance: few; v_gene: TRBV20-1; d_gene: TRBD2; CDR3aa: CSLGLAGVGIKTQYF
j_gene: TRBJ1-4; abundance: NA; v_gene: TRBV7-9; d_gene: TRBD1; CDR3aa: CAGSPPSGRDRGRKTVF
j_gene: TRBJ2-2; abundance: NA; v_gene: TRBV24-1; d_gene: NA; CDR3aa: CATSDQVANTGELSW
j_gene: TRBJ1-1; abundance: many; v_gene: TRBV4-3; d_gene: TRBD1; CDR3aa: CASSQGDRVNTEAFF